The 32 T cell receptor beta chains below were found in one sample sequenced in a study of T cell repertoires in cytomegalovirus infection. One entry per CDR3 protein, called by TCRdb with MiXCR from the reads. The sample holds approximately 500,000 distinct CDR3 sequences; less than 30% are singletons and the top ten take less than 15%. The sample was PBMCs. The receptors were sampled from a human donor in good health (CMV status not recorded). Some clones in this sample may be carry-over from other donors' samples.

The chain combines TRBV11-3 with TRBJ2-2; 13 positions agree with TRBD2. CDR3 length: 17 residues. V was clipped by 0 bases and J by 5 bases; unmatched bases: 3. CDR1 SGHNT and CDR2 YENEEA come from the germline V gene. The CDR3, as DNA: TGTGCCAGCAGCTTAGACTCGGGACTAGCGGGGACCGGGGAGCTGTTTTTT. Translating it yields CASSLDSGLAGTGELFF.

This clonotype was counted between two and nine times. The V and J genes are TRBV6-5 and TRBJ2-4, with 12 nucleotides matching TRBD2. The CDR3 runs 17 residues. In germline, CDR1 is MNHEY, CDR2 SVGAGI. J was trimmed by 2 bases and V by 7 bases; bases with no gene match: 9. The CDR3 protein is CASTGDGLAGSKNIQYF. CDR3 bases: TGTGCCAGCACGGGAGACGGACTAGCGGGATCCAAAAACATTCAGTACTTC.

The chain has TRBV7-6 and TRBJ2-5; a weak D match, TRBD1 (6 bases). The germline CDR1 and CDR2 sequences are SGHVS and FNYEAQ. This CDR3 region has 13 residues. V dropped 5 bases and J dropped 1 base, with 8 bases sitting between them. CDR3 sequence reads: CASSHRVQETQYF. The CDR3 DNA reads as TGTGCCAGCAGCCACAGGGTCCAAGAGACCCAGTACTTC. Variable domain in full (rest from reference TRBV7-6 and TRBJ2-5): GAGVSQSPRYKVTKRGQDVALRCDPISGHVSLYWYRQALGQGPEFLTYFNYEAQQDKSGLPNDRFSAERPEGSISTLTIQRTEQRDSAMYRCASSHRVQETQYFGPGTRLLVL.

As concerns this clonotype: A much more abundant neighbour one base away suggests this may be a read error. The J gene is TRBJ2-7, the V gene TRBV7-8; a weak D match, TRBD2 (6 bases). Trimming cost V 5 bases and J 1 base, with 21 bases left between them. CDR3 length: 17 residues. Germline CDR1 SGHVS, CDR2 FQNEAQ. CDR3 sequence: CASSTSAGTHISYEQYV. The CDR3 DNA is TGTGCCAGCAGCACATCCGCCGGGACTCATATATCCTACGAGCAGTACGTC.

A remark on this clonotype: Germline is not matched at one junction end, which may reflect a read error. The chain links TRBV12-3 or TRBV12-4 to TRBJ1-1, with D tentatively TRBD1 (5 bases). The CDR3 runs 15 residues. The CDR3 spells CASSLTTVTNTEAFF. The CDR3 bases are TGTGCCAGCAGTCTTACGACAGTGACGAACACCGAAGCTTTCTTT.

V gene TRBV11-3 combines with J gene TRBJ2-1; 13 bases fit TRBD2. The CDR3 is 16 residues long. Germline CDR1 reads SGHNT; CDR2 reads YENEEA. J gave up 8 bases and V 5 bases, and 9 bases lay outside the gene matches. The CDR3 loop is CASSPRTSGSGHEQFF. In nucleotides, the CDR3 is TGTGCCAGCAGCCCCCGGACTAGCGGGAGTGGACATGAGCAGTTCTTC.

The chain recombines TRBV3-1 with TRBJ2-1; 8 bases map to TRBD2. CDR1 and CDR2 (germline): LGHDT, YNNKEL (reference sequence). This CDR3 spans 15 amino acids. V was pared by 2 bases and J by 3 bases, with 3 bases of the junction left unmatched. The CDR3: CASSQLSGNYNEQFF. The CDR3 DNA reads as TGTGCCAGCAGCCAACTTAGCGGGAACTACAATGAGCAGTTCTTC.

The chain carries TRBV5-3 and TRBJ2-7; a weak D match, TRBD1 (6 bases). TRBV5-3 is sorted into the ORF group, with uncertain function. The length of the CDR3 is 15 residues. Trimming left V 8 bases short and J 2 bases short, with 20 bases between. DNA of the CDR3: TGTGCCAGCAGCAGACAGGACAGCTTCCCCTACGAGCAGTACGTC. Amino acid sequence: CASSRQDSFPYEQYV.

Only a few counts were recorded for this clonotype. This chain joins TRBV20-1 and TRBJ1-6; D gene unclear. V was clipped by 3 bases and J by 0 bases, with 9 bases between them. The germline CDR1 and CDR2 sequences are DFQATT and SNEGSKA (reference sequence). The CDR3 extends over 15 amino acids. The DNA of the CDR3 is TGCAGTGCTAGGAAAGGAGGCTCCTATAATTCACCCCTCCACTTT. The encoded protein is CSARKGGSYNSPLHF.

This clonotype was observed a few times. CDR3 DNA sequence: TGTGCCAGCAGTGAAGCAATGGGACGGACCGGGGAGCTGTTTTTT. The encoded protein is CASSEAMGRTGELFF. The chain combines TRBV2 with TRBJ2-2, with D perhaps being TRBD1 or TRBD2 (5 bases each). The CDR3 contains 15 residues. Germline V lookup: CDR1 SNHLY, CDR2 FYNNEI. V was cut by 0 bases and J by 5 bases, with 10 bases left in between.

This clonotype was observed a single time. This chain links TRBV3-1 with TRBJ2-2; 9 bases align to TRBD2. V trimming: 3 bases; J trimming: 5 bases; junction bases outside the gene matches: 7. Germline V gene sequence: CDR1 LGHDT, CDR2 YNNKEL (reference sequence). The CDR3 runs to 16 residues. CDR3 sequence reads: CASSHAVTSGTGELFF. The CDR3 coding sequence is TGTGCCAGCAGCCACGCTGTGACTAGCGGAACCGGGGAGCTGTTTTTT.

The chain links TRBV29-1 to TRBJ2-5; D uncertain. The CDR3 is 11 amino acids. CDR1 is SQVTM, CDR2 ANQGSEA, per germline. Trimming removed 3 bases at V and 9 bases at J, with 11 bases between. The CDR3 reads CSVDGAGAQYF. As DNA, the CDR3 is TGCAGCGTTGACGGAGCTGGGGCCCAGTACTTC. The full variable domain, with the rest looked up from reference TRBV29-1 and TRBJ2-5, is SAVISQKPSRDICQRGTSLTIQCQVDSQVTMMFWYRQQPGQSLTLIATANQGSEATYESGFVIDKFPISRPNLTFSTLTVSNMSPEDSSIYLCSVDGAGAQYFGPGTRLLVL.

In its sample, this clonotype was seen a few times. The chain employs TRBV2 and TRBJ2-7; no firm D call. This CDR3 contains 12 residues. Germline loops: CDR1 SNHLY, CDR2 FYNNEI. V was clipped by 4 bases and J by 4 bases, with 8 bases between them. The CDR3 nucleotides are TGTGCCAGCAGTGTGACCAAGTACGAGCAGTACGTC. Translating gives CASSVTKYEQYV.

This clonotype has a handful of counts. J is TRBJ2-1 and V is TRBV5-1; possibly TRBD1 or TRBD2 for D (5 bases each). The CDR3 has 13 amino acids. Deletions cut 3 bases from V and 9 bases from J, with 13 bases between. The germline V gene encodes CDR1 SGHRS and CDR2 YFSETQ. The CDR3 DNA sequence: TGCGCCAGCAGCTGGGACCAAGACGGTGAGCAGTTCTTC. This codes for CASSWDQDGEQFF.

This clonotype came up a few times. CDR3 nucleotide sequence: TGTGCCAGCAGTGAGGGGACTAGCGGGAATGAGCAGTTCTTC. This codes for CASSEGTSGNEQFF. The V gene is TRBV12-3 or TRBV12-4, the J gene TRBJ2-1; 12 nucleotides line up with TRBD2. The V and J ends lost 5 bases and 7 bases, in that order; junction bases with no gene match: 3. The CDR3 is 14 residues long.

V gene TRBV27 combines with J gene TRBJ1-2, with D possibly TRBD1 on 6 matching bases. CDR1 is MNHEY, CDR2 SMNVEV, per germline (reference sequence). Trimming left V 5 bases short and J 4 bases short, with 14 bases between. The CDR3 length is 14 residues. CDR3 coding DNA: TGTGCCAGCAGTCCTGCCGGACAGTTCTATGGCTACACCTTC. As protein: CASSPAGQFYGYTF.

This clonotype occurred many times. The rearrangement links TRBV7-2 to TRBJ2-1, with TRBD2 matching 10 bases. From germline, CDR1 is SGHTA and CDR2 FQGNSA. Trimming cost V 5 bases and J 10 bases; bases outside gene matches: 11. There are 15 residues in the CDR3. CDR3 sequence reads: CASSRTSGPSWEQFF. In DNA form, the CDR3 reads TGTGCCAGCAGCCGGACTAGCGGCCCTTCATGGGAGCAGTTCTTC.

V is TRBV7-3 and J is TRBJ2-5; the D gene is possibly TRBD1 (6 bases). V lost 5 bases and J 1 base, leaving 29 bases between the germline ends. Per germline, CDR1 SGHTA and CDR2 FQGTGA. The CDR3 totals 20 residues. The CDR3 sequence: CASSQGWGAGERDLQETQYF. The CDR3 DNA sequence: TGTGCCAGCAGCCAGGGGTGGGGAGCAGGGGAAAGGGATCTCCAAGAGACCCAGTACTTC.

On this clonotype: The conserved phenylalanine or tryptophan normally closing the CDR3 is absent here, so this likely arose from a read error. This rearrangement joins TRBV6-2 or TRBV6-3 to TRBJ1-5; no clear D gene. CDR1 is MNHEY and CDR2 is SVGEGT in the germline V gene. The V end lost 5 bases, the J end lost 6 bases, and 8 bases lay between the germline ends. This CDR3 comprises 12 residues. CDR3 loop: CASSRLIQPQHS. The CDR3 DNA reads TGTGCCAGCAGTCGGCTTATTCAGCCCCAGCATTCT.

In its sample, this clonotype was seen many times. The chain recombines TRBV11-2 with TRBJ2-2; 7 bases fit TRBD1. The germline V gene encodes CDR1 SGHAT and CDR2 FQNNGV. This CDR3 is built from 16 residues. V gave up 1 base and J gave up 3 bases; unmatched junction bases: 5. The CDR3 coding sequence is TGTGCCAGCAGCTTAGTTCTTGGGACAGACACCGGGGAGCTGTTTTTT. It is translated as CASSLVLGTDTGELFF. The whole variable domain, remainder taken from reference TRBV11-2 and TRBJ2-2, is EAGVAQSPRYKIIEKRQSVAFWCNPISGHATLYWYQQILGQGPKLLIQFQNNGVVDDSQLPKDRFSAERLKGVDSTLKIQPAKLEDSAVYLCASSLVLGTDTGELFFGEGSRLTVL.

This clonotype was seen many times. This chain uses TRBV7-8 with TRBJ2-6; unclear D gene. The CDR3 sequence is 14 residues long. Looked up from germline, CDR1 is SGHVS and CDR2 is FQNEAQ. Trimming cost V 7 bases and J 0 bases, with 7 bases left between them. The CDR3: CASTLFSGANVLTF. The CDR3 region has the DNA TGTGCCAGCACACTTTTCTCTGGGGCCAACGTCCTGACTTTC.

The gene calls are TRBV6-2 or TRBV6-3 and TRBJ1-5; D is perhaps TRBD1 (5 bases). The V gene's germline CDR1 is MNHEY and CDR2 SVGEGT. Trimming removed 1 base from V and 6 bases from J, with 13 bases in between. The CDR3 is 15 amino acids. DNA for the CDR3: TGTGCCAGCAGTTACTACTGGGACGCCAGTCAGCCCCAGCATTTT. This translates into CASSYYWDASQPQHF.

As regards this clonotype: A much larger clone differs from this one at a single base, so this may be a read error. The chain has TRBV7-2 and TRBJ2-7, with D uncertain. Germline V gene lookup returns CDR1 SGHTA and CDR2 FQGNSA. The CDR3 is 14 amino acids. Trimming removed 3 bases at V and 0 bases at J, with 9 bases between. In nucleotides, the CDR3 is TGTGCCAGCAGCTTGCAGGAGTCCTCCTACGAGCAGTACTTC. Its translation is CASSLQESSYEQYF.

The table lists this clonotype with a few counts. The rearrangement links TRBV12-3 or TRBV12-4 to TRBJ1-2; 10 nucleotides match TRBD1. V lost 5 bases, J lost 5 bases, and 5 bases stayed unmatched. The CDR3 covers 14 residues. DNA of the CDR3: TGTGCCAGCAGTAAACCGGGACAGGGGTATGGCTACACCTTC. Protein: CASSKPGQGYGYTF.

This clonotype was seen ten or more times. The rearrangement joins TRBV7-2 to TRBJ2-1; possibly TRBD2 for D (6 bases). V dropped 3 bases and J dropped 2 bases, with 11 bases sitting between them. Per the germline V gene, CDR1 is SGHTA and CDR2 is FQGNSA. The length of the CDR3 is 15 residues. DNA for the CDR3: TGTGCCAGCAGCTTTGAGCGGGCTACCTACAATGAGCAGTTCTTC. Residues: CASSFERATYNEQFF.

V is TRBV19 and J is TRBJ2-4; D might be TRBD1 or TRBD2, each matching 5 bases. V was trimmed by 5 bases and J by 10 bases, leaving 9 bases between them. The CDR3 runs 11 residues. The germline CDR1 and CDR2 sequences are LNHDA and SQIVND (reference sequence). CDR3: CASSPGRIQYF. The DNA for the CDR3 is TGTGCCAGTAGTCCGGGACGAATTCAGTACTTC.

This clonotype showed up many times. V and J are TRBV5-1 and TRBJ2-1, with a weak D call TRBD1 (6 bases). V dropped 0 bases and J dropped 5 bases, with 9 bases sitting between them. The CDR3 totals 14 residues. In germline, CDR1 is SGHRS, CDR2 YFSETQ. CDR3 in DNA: TGCGCCAGCAGCTTGGGACAGGCTAACAATGAGCAGTTCTTC. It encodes CASSLGQANNEQFF. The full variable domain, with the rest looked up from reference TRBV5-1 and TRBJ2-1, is KAGVTQTPRYLIKTRGQQVTLSCSPISGHRSVSWYQQTPGQGLQFLFEYFSETQRNKGNFPGRFSGRQFSNSRSEMNVSTLELGDSALYLCASSLGQANNEQFFGPGTRLTVL.

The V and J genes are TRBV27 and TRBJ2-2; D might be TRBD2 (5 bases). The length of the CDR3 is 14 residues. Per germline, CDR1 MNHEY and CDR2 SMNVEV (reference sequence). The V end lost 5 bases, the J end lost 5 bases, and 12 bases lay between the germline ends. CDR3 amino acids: CASSNGLRTGELFF. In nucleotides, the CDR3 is TGTGCCAGCAGTAACGGACTCCGGACCGGGGAGCTGTTTTTT.

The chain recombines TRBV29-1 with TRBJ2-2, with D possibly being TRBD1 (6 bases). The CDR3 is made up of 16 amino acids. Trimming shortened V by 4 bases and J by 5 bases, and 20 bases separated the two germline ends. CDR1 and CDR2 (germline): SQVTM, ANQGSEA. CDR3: CSVGGLGTSITGELFF. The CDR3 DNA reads TGCAGCGTTGGGGGGCTAGGGACATCCATAACCGGGGAGCTGTTTTTT.

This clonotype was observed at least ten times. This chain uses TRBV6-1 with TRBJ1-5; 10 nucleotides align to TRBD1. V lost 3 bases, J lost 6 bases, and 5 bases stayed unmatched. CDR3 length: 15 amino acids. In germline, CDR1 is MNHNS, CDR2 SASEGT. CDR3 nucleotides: TGTGCCAGCAGTGACGGGACAGGGGCTTCTCAGCCCCAGCATTTT. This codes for CASSDGTGASQPQHF.

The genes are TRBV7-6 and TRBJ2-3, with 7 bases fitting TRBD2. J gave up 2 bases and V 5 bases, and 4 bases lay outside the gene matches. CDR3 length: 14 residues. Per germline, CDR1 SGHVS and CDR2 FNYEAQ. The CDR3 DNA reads TGTGCCAGCAGCCGGGAGGCCCTCACAGATACGCAGTATTTT. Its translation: CASSREALTDTQYF. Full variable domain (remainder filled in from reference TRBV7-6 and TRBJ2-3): GAGVSQSPRYKVTKRGQDVALRCDPISGHVSLYWYRQALGQGPEFLTYFNYEAQQDKSGLPNDRFSAERPEGSISTLTIQRTEQRDSAMYRCASSREALTDTQYFGPGTRLTVL.

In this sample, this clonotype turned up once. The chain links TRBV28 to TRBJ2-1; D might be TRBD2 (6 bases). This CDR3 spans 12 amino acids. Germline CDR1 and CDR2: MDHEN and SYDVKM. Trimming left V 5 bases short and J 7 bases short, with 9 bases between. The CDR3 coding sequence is TGTGCCAGCAGTCATGGGACTAATGAGCAGTTCTTC. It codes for CASSHGTNEQFF.